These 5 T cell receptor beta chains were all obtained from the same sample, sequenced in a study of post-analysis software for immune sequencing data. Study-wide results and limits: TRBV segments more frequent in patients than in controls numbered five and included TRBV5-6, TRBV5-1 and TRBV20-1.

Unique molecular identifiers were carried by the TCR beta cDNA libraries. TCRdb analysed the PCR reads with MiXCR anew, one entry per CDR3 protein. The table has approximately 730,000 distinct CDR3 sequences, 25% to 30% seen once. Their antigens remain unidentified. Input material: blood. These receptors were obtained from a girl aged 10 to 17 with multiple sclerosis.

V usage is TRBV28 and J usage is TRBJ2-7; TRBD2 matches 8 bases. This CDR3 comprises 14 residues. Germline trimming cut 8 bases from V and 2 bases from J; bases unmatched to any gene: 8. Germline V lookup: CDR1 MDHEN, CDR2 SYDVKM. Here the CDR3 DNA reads TGTGCCAGCGTTAGCGGGACCCTAACCTACGAGCAGTACTTC. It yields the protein CASVSGTLTYEQYF. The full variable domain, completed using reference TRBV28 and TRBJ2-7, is DVKVTQSSRYLVKRTGEKVFLECVQDMDHENMFWYRQDPGLGLRLIYFSYDVKMKEKGDIPEGYSVSREKKERFSLILESASTNQTSMYLCASVSGTLTYEQYFGPGTRLTVT.

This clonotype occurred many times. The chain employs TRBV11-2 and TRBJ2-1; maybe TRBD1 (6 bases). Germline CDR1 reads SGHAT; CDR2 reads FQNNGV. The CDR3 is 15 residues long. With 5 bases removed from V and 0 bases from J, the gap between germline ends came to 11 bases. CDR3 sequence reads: CASSGGLSSYNEQFF. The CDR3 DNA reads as TGTGCCAGCAGCGGGGGCCTAAGCTCCTACAATGAGCAGTTCTTC.

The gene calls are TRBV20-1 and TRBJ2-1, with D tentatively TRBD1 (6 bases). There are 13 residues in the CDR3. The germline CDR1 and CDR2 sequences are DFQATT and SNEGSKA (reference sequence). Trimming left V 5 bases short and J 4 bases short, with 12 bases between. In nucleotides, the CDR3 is TGCAGTGCTGACTCTGGGACATACAATGAGCAGTTCTTC. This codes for CSADSGTYNEQFF.

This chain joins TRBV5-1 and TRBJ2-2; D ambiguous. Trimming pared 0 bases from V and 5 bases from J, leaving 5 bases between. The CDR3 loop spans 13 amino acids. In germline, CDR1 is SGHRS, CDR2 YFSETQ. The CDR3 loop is CASSLGQTGELFF. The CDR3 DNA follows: TGCGCCAGCAGCTTGGGGCAGACCGGGGAGCTGTTTTTT.

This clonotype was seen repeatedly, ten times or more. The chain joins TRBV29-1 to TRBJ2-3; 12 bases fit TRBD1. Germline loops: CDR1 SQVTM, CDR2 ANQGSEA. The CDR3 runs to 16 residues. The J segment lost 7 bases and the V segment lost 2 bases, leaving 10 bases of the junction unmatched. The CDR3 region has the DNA TGCAGCGTTGAAACTTCCGGGACAGGGGGCTCCCATACGCAGTATTTT. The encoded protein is CSVETSGTGGSHTQYF.